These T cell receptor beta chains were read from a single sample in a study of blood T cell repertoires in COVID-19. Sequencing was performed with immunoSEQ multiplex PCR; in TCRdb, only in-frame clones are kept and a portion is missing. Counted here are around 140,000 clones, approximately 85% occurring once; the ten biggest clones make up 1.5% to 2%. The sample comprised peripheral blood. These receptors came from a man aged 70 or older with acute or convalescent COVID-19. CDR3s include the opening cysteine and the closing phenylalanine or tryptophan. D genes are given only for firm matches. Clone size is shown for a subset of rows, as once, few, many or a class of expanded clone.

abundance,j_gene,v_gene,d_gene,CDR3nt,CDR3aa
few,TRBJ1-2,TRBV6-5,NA,TGTGCCAGCAGTTACGGGAGGATCGGTTCTGGCTACACCTTC,CASSYGRIGSGYTF
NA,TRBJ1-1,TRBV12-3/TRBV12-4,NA,TGTGCCAGCGGGGACACCCAGGGGTCTGAAGCTTTCTTT,CASGDTQGSEAFF
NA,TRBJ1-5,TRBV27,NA,TGTGCCAGCAGTTCCTACTTTAATAGCAATCAGCCCCAGCATTTT,CASSSYFNSNQPQHF
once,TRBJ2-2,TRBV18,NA,TGTGCCAGCTCACCACGGGGCGACACCGGGGAGCTGTTTTTT,CASSPRGDTGELFF
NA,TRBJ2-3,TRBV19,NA,TGTGCCAGTCGGACCGCGGGCGGCACAGATACGCAGTATTTT,CASRTAGGTDTQYF
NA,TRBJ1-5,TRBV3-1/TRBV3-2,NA,TGTGCCAGCAGCCAGGGACACCCGCTAGACAGCAATCAGCCCCAGCATTTT,CASSQGHPLDSNQPQHF
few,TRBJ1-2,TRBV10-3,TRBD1,TGTGCCATCAGGGACCTGACAGGGGAGGATAACTATGGCTACACCTTC,CAIRDLTGEDNYGYTF
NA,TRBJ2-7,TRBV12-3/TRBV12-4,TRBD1,TGTGCCAGCAGGCAATTAACAGGGGCCGAGCAGTACTTC,CASRQLTGAEQYF
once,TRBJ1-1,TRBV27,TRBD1,TGTGCCAGCAGGGACAGGGGCGCTGAAGCTTTCTTT,CASRDRGAEAFF
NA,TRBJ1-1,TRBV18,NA,TGTGCCAGCTCACCGGCGGACACTGAAGCTTTCTTT,CASSPADTEAFF
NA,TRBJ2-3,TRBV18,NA,TGTGCCAGCTCGCCGGCAGGGTACACCACAGATACGCAGTATTTT,CASSPAGYTTDTQYF
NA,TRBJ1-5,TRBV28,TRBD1,TGTGCCAGCAGTGGGACAGGGGGCAGTAGGCGTCAGCCCCAGCATTTT,CASSGTGGSRRQPQHF
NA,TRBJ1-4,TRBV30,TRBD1,TGTGCCTGGAGTCCCCCAGGGGGCTCAGGAAAACTGTTTTTT,CAWSPPGGSGKLFF
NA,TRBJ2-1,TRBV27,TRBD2,TGTGCCAGCAGTTCTCAACCAATTACTAGCGGGATAGTGTTTTTCAATGAGCAGTTCTTC,CASSSQPITSGIVFFNEQFF
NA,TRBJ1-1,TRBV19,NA,TGTGCCAGTAGTCCGCGACCCAGGGAGGGCACTGAAGCTTTCTTT,CASSPRPREGTEAFF
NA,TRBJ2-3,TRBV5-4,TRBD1,TGTGCCAGCAGCTTGGCGGGGACAGGGAAGACAGATACGCAGTATTTT,CASSLAGTGKTDTQYF
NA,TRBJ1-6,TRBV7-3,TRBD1,TGTGCCAGCAGCCGCACCGGGACAGGGGATTCACCCCTCCACTTT,CASSRTGTGDSPLHF
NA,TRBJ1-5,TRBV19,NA,TGTGCCAGTAGTATAGATCTTTTAAGCAGGGCCTATAGCAATCAGCCCCAGCATTTT,CASSIDLLSRAYSNQPQHF
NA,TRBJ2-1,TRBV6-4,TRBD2,TGTGCCAGCGGCGGGACTAGCGACTACAATGAGCAGTTCTTC,CASGGTSDYNEQFF
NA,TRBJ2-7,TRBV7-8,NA,TGTGCCAGCAGCTTAGCTTCAGGGGTGGGCTACGAGCAGTACTTC,CASSLASGVGYEQYF
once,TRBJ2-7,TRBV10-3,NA,TGTGCCATCGGAGCAGGAGAAGGGGACGAGCAGTACTTC,CAIGAGEGDEQYF
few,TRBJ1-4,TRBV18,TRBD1,TGTGCCAGCTCCCAAGACAGGGGCACTAATGAAAAACTGTTTTTT,CASSQDRGTNEKLFF
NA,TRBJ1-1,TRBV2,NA,TGTGCCAGCAATCGGGGAAACACTGAAGCTTTCTTT,CASNRGNTEAFF
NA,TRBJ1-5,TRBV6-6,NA,TGTGCCAGCACGCCGGGGACAAGTGGTCAGCCCCAGCATTTT,CASTPGTSGQPQHF
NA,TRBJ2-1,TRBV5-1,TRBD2,TGCGCCAGCAGCTCGCCAGGTAGCGGGGGTGGGAATGAGCAGTTCTTC,CASSSPGSGGGNEQFF
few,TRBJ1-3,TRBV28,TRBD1,TGTGCCAGCAGCTCCGGACAGGCCGTGGACACCATATATTTT,CASSSGQAVDTIYF
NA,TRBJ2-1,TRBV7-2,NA,TGTGCCAGCAGGAAAAGGGACACCTCGGATGAGCAGTTCTTC,CASRKRDTSDEQFF
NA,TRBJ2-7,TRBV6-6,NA,TGTGCCAGCACTAGCCAGCTAGCAGGCTACGAGCAGTACTTC,CASTSQLAGYEQYF
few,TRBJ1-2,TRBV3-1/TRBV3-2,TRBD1,TGTGCCAGCAGACGGACAGGGAAATCAGACTATGGCTACACCTTC,CASRRTGKSDYGYTF
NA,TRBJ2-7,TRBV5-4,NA,TGTGCCAGCAGCCACGGCCCCACTATCGGGACCTACGAGCAGTACTTC,CASSHGPTIGTYEQYF
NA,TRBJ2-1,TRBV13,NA,TGTGCCAGCAGCTTAGGTAGCTCCTACAATGAGCAGTTCTTC,CASSLGSSYNEQFF
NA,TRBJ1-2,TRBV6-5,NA,TGTGCCAGCAGCCCGGGCTTCGAGGGATATGGCTACACCTTC,CASSPGFEGYGYTF
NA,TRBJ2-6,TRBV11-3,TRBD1,TGTGCCAGCAGAGCACCGGGACAGCTGACTTTC,CASRAPGQLTF
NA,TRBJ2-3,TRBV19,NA,TGTGCCAGTAGTACCCGGGTAGATACGCAGTATTTT,CASSTRVDTQYF
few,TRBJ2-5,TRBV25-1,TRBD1,TGTGCCAGCAGTGAAACCGGGACAGGGGGGACCCAGTACTTC,CASSETGTGGTQYF
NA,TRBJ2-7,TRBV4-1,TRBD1,TGCGCCAGCAGCCAAGTGGGGGGAAGGACAGGGACGTTGGGGCAGTACTTC,CASSQVGGRTGTLGQYF
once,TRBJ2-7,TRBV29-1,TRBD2,TGCAGCGCCAACGGTCTAGCGGGAGGGATCAGCGAGCAGTACTTC,CSANGLAGGISEQYF
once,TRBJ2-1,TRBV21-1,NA,TGTGCCAGCAGCAAAACCAGGGGGCCAGGTAATAATGAGCAGTTCTTC,CASSKTRGPGNNEQFF
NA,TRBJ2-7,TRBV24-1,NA,TGTGCCACCAGTGACCCGGGCCGGGACTCGCCCTACGAGCAGTACTTC,CATSDPGRDSPYEQYF
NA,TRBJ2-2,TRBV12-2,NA,TGTGCAAGTCGCTCAGGGCAACCGAACACCGGGGAGCTGTTTTTT,CASRSGQPNTGELFF
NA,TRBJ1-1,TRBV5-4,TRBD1,TGTGCCAGCAGCGTTCAGGGGGTCCGGAACACTGAAGCTTTCTTT,CASSVQGVRNTEAFF
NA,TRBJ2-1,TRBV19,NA,TGTGCCAGTAGTATAGGACCCGGGGTCTACAATGAGCAGTTCTTC,CASSIGPGVYNEQFF
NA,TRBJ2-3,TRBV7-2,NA,TGTGCCAGCAGCAAAAACAGGGTCGCAGATACGCAGTATTTT,CASSKNRVADTQYF
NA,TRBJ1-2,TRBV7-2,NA,TGTGCCAGCAGCTTAACAGGGACGAACTATGGCTACACCTTC,CASSLTGTNYGYTF